A single sample is the source of the 13 T cell receptor beta chains below, sequenced in a study of blood T cell repertoires in COVID-19. Method: immunoSEQ multiplex PCR; TCRdb's copy keeps in-frame clones and lacks some. The sample lists 150,000 or so clones, roughly 80% occurring once. The material sequenced was peripheral blood. Receptors were obtained from a woman between 45 and 60 years old with active or convalescent COVID-19.

The chain is built from TRBV7-2 and TRBJ2-2, with TRBD1 identical over 8 bases. The V segment lost 5 bases and the J segment 4 bases; nucleotides outside the gene matches: 6. The CDR3 runs 15 residues. Germline CDR1 SGHTA, CDR2 FQGNSA. DNA for the CDR3: TGTGCCAGCAGCCCGGACAGGGCGGGCACCGGGGAGCTGTTTTTT. This sequence encodes CASSPDRAGTGELFF.

J is TRBJ2-3 and V is TRBV24-1; TRBD2 might be the D (5 bases). Trimming pared 6 bases from V and 2 bases from J, leaving 11 bases between. Germline CDR1 KGHDR, CDR2 SFDVKD. The CDR3 spans 14 residues. The CDR3 DNA sequence: TGTGCCACCAGTCTTACCGGGAACACAGATACGCAGTATTTT. As protein: CATSLTGNTDTQYF.

The chain has TRBV21-1 and TRBJ2-3; the table's D call, TRBD2, has no DNA check behind it. TRBV21-1 is a recognized pseudogene. There are 19 residues in the CDR3. Written as DNA, the CDR3 is TGTGCCAGCAGCAGACGCAGCGAACTAGACCTCGGTTATTGCGATACGCAGTATTTT. This gives the protein CASSRRSELDLGYCDTQYF.

This rearrangement joins TRBV5-4 to TRBJ2-6; 7 bases align to TRBD1. After removal of 0 bases from V and 0 bases from J, the junction contained 9 bases not matched to a gene. The CDR3 is 19 residues long. Per germline, CDR1 SGHNT and CDR2 YYREEE (reference sequence). CDR3 nucleotides: TGTGCCAGCAGCTTGGGAGCCGGGACAGCAGTCTCTGGGGCCAACGTCCTGACTTTC. As protein: CASSLGAGTAVSGANVLTF.

The chain links TRBV19 to TRBJ1-5, with 7 bases identical to TRBD1. Unmatched junction bases numbered 5, after V lost 6 bases and J lost 6 bases. CDR3 length equals 13 residues. Germline V gives CDR1 LNHDA, CDR2 SQIVND (reference sequence). This CDR3 is CASSRDRVQPQHF. CDR3 in DNA: TGTGCCAGTAGCCGTGACAGGGTTCAGCCCCAGCATTTT.

The rearrangement joins TRBV29-1 to TRBJ1-1, with unresolved D. Germline loops: CDR1 SQVTM, CDR2 ANQGSEA. Trimming pared 1 base from V and 0 bases from J, leaving 9 bases between. CDR3 length equals 14 residues. As DNA, the CDR3 is TGCAGCGTTGAAGTTTGGCAGATGAACACTGAAGCTTTCTTT. Amino acids: CSVEVWQMNTEAFF.

This clone has only one observation. The V and J genes are TRBV7-2 and TRBJ2-3; D possibly corresponds to TRBD2 (6 bases). V was pared by 1 base and J by 0 bases, with 8 bases between. CDR1 is SGHTA and CDR2 is FQGNSA in the germline V gene. The CDR3 spans 15 residues. Here the CDR3 DNA reads TGTGCCAGCAGCTTAGAGGGGACTAGCACAGATACGCAGTATTTT. Its protein is CASSLEGTSTDTQYF. Combining the CDR3 with reference TRBV7-2 and TRBJ2-3 gives the whole variable domain GAGVSQSPSNKVTEKGKDVELRCDPISGHTALYWYRQSLGQGLEFLIYFQGNSAPDKSGLPSDRFSAERTGGSVSTLTIQRTQQEDSAVYLCASSLEGTSTDTQYFGPGTRLTVL.

This clone came up once. V and J are TRBV30 and TRBJ1-1, with D uncertain. The V and J ends lost 0 bases and 3 bases respectively, with 11 bases between them. Germline loops: CDR1 GTSNPN, CDR2 SVGIG (reference sequence). CDR3 size: 14 residues. The CDR3 DNA reads TGTGCCTGGAGTGTGAGCTCCGGAGACACTGAAGCTTTCTTT. Translating it yields CAWSVSSGDTEAFF.

The chain joins TRBV7-8 to TRBJ1-1, with TRBD1 identical over 7 bases. In germline, CDR1 is SGHVS, CDR2 FQNEAQ. V dropped 4 bases and J dropped 1; count of bases not matched to a gene: 6. The CDR3 length is 15 residues. CDR3 in DNA: TGTGCCAGCAGCTCTAGGACAGGCGCGAACACTGAAGCTTTCTTT. As protein: CASSSRTGANTEAFF.

The chain joins TRBV5-8 to TRBJ2-1, with a possible D match to TRBD1 (5 bases). In germline, CDR1 is SGHTS, CDR2 YDEGEE. The CDR3 covers 13 residues. The V gene lost 4 bases and the J gene lost 14 bases, with 19 bases spanning the gap. The DNA of the CDR3 is TGTGCCAGCAGCCCTAACCCGGACATAGGAAAGTTCTTC. The encoded protein is CASSPNPDIGKFF.

The CDR3 nucleotides are TGTGCCAGCAGTGAACTTACGGGAAATCAGCCCCAGCATTTT. Translated, it gives CASSELTGNQPQHF. This chain links TRBV6-1 with TRBJ1-5; D is ambiguous. The CDR3 contains 14 residues. Trimming cost V 2 bases and J 4 bases, with 9 bases left between them. Germline CDR1 MNHNS, CDR2 SASEGT.

The CDR3 coding sequence is TGTGCCAGCAGTGATAACAGGGGCTACGGCTACACCTTC. This translates into CASSDNRGYGYTF. V gene TRBV12-3 or TRBV12-4 combines with J gene TRBJ1-2, with 7 bases fitting TRBD1. Trimming removed 5 bases from V and 8 bases from J; junction bases left unmatched: 8. This CDR3 has 13 amino acids.

The chain is built from TRBV28 and TRBJ1-2; no clear D. Germline loops: CDR1 MDHEN, CDR2 SYDVKM. Trimming shortened V by 5 bases and J by 2 bases, and 6 bases separated the two germline ends. This CDR3 comprises 12 residues. The CDR3 reads CASSPVNYGYTF. CDR3 nucleotides: TGTGCCAGCAGTCCGGTGAACTATGGCTACACCTTC.